The clone carrying this T cell receptor beta chain was picked up a small number of times. Its specificity is not known. This sample was taken from a study of CD8 T cells in ankylosing spondylitis. Study-level points and caveats: As for the disease-linked clones, they showed a CD8+ phenotype and occurred at relatively low frequencies in peripheral blood. According to the report, clones linked to the disease were significantly enriched in matched synovial fluid samples taken from ankylosing spondylitis patients. A motif of under 10 highly homologous TCR beta variants was seen as apparently characteristic of ankylosing spondylitis blood. Prior literature has documented some motif variants in synovial fluid and blood from reactive arthritis.

TCRdb reprocessed the 5' RACE reads via MiXCR and lists one record per CDR3 protein. This table has just over 350,000 distinct CDR3 sequences, roughly 20% appearing once. The CDR3 is made up of 15 amino acids. The TCR sequence derives from a male donor with ankylosing spondylitis or in good health (not recorded which). The chain combines TRBV21-1 with TRBJ1-2. TRBV21-1 is tagged as a pseudogene. The sample consisted of blood, either unsorted or a sorted T cell fraction (not recorded which). CDR3 residues: CASSKPRTANYGYTF. The CDR3 nucleotides are TGTGCCAGCAGCAAACCTCGGACGGCGAACTATGGCTACACCTTC.